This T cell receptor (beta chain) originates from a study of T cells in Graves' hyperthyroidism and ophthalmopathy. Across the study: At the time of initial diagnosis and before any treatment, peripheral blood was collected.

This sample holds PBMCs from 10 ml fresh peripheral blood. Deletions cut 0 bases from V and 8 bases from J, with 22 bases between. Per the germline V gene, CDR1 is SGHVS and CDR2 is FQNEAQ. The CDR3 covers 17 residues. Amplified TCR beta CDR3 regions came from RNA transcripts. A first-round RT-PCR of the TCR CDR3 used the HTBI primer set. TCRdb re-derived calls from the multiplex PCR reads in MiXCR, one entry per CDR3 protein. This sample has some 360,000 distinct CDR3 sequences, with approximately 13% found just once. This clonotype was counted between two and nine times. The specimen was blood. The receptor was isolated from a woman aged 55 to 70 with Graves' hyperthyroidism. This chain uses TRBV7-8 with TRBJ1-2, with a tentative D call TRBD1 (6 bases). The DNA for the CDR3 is TGTGCCAGCAGCTTAGCAGCTTCTGGGACACCGAGGACGGGCTACACCTTC. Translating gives CASSLAASGTPRTGYTF.